One and the same sample provided the 8 T cell receptor beta chains below, sequenced in a study of CD8+ T cells in alopecia areata. The sequencing template was cDNA reverse transcribed from extracted RNA. The table came from immunoSEQ multiplex PCR; TCRdb's copy has only in-frame clones and leaves some out. Among roughly 150,000 clones, around 62% were seen once, and the ten largest hold 30% to 45%. The sequenced sample was CD8+ T cells sorted from blood. Source of these receptors: a human donor in good health.

The V call is TRBV28, the J call TRBJ2-7; possibly TRBD2 for D (7 bases). The CDR3 is 15 residues long. V was shortened by 6 bases and J by 2 bases, with 17 bases between the two germline ends. The V gene's germline CDR1 is MDHEN and CDR2 SYDVKM. DNA for the CDR3: TGTGCCAGCAGGAGGGGGGGGCAGGTTGCCTACGAGCAGTACTTC. This sequence encodes CASRRGGQVAYEQYF.

Only one count was recorded for this clone. The chain uses TRBV7-9 and TRBJ2-1, with D unresolved. The CDR3 extends over 16 amino acids. Germline V lookup: CDR1 SEHNR, CDR2 FQNEAQ (reference sequence). The V end was cut by 5 bases, the J end by 6 bases, with 20 bases between. Here the CDR3 DNA reads TGTGCCAGCAGCCCTCCTGGACCGAACCGTCTCAATGAGCAGTTCTTC. It is translated as CASSPPGPNRLNEQFF.

This chain uses TRBV9 with TRBJ2-7; the match to TRBD1 covers 8 bases. Losses at the gene ends were 4 bases for V and 6 bases for J; bases not matched to a gene: 9. The germline V gene encodes CDR1 SGDLS and CDR2 YYNGEE. This CDR3 spans 14 amino acids. CDR3 bases: TGTGCCAGCAGCCCCCGGGACAGGTTCGGCGAGCAGTACTTC. Translation gives CASSPRDRFGEQYF.

The table lists this clone with many counts. The chain has TRBV7-8 and TRBJ2-7; D is unresolved. CDR3 length: 15 residues. Per germline, CDR1 SGHVS and CDR2 FQNEAQ. V was cut by 5 bases and J by 4 bases, with 18 bases left in between. The CDR3 nucleotides read TGTGCCAGCAGCGACCCGGTTGCGGCGCGGTACGAGCAGTACTTC. The encoded protein is CASSDPVAARYEQYF. The whole variable domain, filled in from reference TRBV7-8 and TRBJ2-7, reads GAGVSQSPRYKVAKRGQDVALRCDPISGHVSLFWYQQALGQGPEFLTYFQNEAQLDKSGLPSDRFFAERPEGSVSTLKIQRTQQEDSAVYLCASSDPVAARYEQYFGPGTRLTVT.

This CDR3 reads CASSLGRAEAFF. In DNA, the CDR3 is TGTGCCAGCAGTTTAGGTAGGGCTGAAGCTTTCTTT. V usage is TRBV28 and J usage is TRBJ1-1, with D unclear. Germline V gene sequence: CDR1 MDHEN, CDR2 SYDVKM. The CDR3 extends over 12 amino acids. Trimming pared 2 bases from V and 6 bases from J, leaving 7 bases between.

The chain links TRBV29-1 to TRBJ2-7; D not certain. V was cut by 2 bases and J by 3 bases, with 8 bases left in between. The CDR3 contains 12 residues. Per the germline V gene, CDR1 is SQVTM and CDR2 is ANQGSEA. This chain's CDR3 is CSVEFSFYEQYF. CDR3 nucleotide sequence: TGCAGCGTTGAATTCAGCTTCTACGAGCAGTACTTC.

There are a few counts of this clone. V usage is TRBV7-9 and J usage is TRBJ2-7, with 9 nucleotides matching TRBD1. With V trimmed by 0 bases and J by 4 bases, 7 bases remained unmatched. Germline V gene data show CDR1 as SEHNR and CDR2 as FQNEAQ (reference sequence). CDR3 size: 16 residues. CDR3 amino acids: CASSLALRTGVYEQYF. The CDR3 coding sequence is TGTGCCAGCAGCTTAGCGCTCCGGACAGGGGTATACGAGCAGTACTTC. The complete variable domain, with remaining parts taken from reference TRBV7-9 and TRBJ2-7, reads DTGVSQNPRHKITKRGQNVTFRCDPISEHNRLYWYRQTLGQGPEFLTYFQNEAQLEKSRLLSDRFSAERPKGSFSTLEIQRTEQGDSAMYLCASSLALRTGVYEQYFGPGTRLTVT.

The chain links TRBV9 to TRBJ1-4, with TRBD1 matching 7 bases. Germline V CDR1 and CDR2: SGDLS, YYNGEE. V trimming: 3 bases; J trimming: 0 bases; junction bases outside the gene matches: 5. The CDR3 covers 16 residues. DNA of the CDR3: TGTGCCAGCAGCGCCGCGGGACAGCCAACTAATGAAAAACTGTTTTTT. This gives the protein CASSAAGQPTNEKLFF. Supplemented by reference TRBV9 and TRBJ1-4, the full variable domain reads DSGVTQTPKHLITATGQRVTLRCSPRSGDLSVYWYQQSLDQGLQFLIQYYNGEERAKGNILERFSAQQFPDLHSELNLSSLELGDSALYFCASSAAGQPTNEKLFFGSGTQLSVL.